This T cell receptor (beta chain) was captured in a study of Tregs in tolerant kidney transplant recipients (dated by TCRdb to the late 2010s). With respect to the entire study: TCRbeta sequencing was used in the study to identify donor-specific regulatory T cells before combined kidney and bone marrow transplantation, and the identified cells were then tracked after transplant.

Summary of the overall study and its limitations: Because only a small number of patients were included, the study had limitations, and the results will need to be validated in larger populations as well as under other immunosuppression protocols. Donor-specific Treg expansion exceeded global Treg expansion in tolerant patients, suggesting antigen-driven rather than nonspecific expansion. Although technical replication error seemed to be minimal, the question of biological reproducibility was not addressed directly. The most biologically relevant and donor-specific TCRbeta repertoire appeared to be identified by expanding Tregs with activated donor B cells. Because the PCR primers were changed over time for some patients, nucleotide-level comparison could not be performed across the samples from those patients.

The germline V gene encodes CDR1 MGHDK and CDR2 SYGVNS. Germline trimming amounts to 5 bases on V and 3 bases on J, with 13 as the count of junction bases outside the gene matches. Including cysteine and phenylalanine, the CDR3 has 16 amino acids. Here the CDR3 DNA is all that survives: 48 bases in frame from base 1. Of note for this clone: The antigen it recognizes is unknown. Base qualities were left out, and no much larger clone turns up one base away.

Related donors were used in the transplants with nonmyeloablative bone marrow transplantation, and mixed chimerism was transient in the human trials. Unstimulated Tregs (CD4+CD25+CD127-), CD4+ non-Tregs (CD4+CD25-), CD4 and CD8 cells were FACS-sorted from thawed PBMCs. Patients were several combined kidney and bone marrow transplant recipients from the ITN036ST trial, and only these trial subjects had samples available. Healthy control blood was processed by Ficoll density gradient to PBMCs and cryopreserved; patient PBMCs were collected before and after transplant. Genomic DNA was extracted from sorted cells with the QIAGEN DNeasy Blood and Tissue Kit for TCRbeta CDR3 sequencing. Through immunoSEQ, high-throughput TCRbeta CDR3 sequencing was done commercially, including PCR amplification with internal controls and bias correction. Per the source publication's procedure: A unique productive TCRbeta sequence was defined by the CDR3 nucleotide sequence when primers matched, and otherwise by the CDR3 amino acid sequence together with the Vbeta and Jbeta genes. As a correction for sorting error, sequences shared between sorted populations at a frequency ratio of 2:1 or less were discarded, and the remaining shared sequences were assigned to the higher population. A sequence counted as donor-reactive if, in CFSE-low cells, the sequence had a frequency of at least 0.01% and was expanded at least 5-fold compared with unstimulated cells. Jensen-Shannon divergence calculated on the top 100 TCRbeta sequences ranked by frequency was used to measure repertoire divergence. When a sample had multiple sequencing runs, each run was corrected for sorting error separately and the runs were then pooled. The table comes from immuneACCESS by way of TCRdb, which keeps in-frame sequences with V and J called. Part of the clones is missing from these tables; in studies checked, under half for an unresolved V gene and the rest for unknown reasons. V and J calls plus clone size are reproduced from that table; the DNA served to infer D and trimming. Across this sample there are tens of thousands of clones, with roughly 93% seen only once. The ten largest make up around 1.6% of the sample.

This sample comprised CD4+ T cells from blood (PBMCs), obtained 12 months after the transplant. This receptor was obtained from a human patient who received a combined kidney and bone marrow transplant. After a transplant, some T cells may have been passed on by the graft donor. The chain is encoded by TRBV25-1 joined to TRBJ2-7, with 7 junctional bases fitting TRBD2. In nucleotides, the sequence is TGTGCCAGCAGTTCGGGAGGCCATGGGCTTTACTACGAGCAGTACTTC. Translated, it reads CASSSGGHGLYYEQYF.